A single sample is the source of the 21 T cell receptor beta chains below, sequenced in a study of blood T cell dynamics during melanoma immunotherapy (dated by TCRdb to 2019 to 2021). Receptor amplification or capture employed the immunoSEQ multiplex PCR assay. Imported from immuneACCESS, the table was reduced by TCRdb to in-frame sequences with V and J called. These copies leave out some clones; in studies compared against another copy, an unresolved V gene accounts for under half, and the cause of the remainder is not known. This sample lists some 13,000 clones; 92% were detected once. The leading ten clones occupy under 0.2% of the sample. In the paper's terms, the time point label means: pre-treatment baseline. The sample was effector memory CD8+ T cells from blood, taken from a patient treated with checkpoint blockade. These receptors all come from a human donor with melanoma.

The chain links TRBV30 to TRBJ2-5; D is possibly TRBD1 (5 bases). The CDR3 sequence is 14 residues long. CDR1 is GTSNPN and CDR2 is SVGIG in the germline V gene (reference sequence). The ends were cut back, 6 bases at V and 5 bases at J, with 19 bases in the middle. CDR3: CACLLDTQGETQYF. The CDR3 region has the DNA TGTGCCTGCCTCCTGGACACCCAGGGCGAGACCCAGTACTTC. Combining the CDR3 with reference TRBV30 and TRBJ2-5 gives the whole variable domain SQTIHQWPATLVQPVGSPLSLECTVEGTSNPNLYWYRQAAGRGLQLLFYSVGIGQISSEVPQNLSASRPQDRQFILSSKKLLLSDSGFYLCACLLDTQGETQYFGPGTRLLVL.

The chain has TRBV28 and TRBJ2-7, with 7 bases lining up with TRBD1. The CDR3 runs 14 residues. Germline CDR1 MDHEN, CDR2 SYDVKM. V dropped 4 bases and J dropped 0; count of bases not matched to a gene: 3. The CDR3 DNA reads TGTGCCAGCAGTTACAGGGGTAGCTCCTACGAGCAGTACTTC. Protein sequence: CASSYRGSSYEQYF.

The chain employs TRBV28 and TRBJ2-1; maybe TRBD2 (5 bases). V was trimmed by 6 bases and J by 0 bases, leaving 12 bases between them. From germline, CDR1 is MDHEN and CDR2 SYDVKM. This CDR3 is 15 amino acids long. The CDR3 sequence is CASSLDSRSYNEQFF. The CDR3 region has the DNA TGTGCCAGCAGCCTGGACTCTCGCTCCTACAATGAGCAGTTCTTC.

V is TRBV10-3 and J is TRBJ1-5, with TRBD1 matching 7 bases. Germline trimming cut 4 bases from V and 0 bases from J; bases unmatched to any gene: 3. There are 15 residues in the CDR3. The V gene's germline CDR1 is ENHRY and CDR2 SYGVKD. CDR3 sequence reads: CAISGDSYSNQPQHF. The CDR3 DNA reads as TGTGCCATCAGTGGGGACAGTTATAGCAATCAGCCCCAGCATTTT.

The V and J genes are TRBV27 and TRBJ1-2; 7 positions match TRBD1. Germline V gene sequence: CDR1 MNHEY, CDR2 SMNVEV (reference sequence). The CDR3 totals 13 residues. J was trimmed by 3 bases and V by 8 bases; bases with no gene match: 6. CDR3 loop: CASSRGEDYGYTF. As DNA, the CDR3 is TGTGCCAGCTCCAGGGGGGAGGACTATGGCTACACCTTC.

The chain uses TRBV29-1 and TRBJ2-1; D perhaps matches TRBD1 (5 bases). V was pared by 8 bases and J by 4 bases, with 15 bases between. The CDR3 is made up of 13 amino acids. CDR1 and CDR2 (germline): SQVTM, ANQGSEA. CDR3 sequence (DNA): TGCAGCTTCCGACAGAGCCTATACAATGAGCAGTTCTTC. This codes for CSFRQSLYNEQFF.

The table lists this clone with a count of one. The CDR3, as DNA: TGCGCCAGCACCAACCTACAGGGCAATGAGCAGTTCTTC. Encoded protein: CASTNLQGNEQFF. The chain links TRBV5-1 to TRBJ2-1; D may be TRBD1 (6 bases). This CDR3 comprises 13 residues. V was cut by 6 bases and J by 6 bases, with 13 bases left in between. Germline assignment: CDR1 SGHRS and CDR2 YFSETQ.

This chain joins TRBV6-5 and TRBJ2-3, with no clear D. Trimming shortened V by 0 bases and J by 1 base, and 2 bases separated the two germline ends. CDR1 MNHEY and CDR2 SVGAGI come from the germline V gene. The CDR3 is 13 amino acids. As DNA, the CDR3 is TGTGCCAGCAGTTACTCGGGCACAGATACGCAGTATTTT. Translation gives CASSYSGTDTQYF.

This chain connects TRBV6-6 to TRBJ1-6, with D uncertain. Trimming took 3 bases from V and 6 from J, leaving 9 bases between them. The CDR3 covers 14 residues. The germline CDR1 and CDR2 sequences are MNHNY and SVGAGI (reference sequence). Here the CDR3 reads CASSYSRFNSPLHF. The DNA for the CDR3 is TGTGCCAGCAGTTATTCCCGGTTTAATTCACCCCTCCACTTT.

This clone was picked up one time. The CDR3 region is CASSPSGGYEQYF. CDR3 coding DNA: TGTGCCAGCAGTCCTTCAGGGGGCTACGAGCAGTACTTC. The chain has TRBV27 and TRBJ2-7, with TRBD1 matching over 7 bases. In germline, CDR1 is MNHEY, CDR2 SMNVEV (reference sequence). There are 13 residues in the CDR3. After removal of 5 bases from V and 3 bases from J, the junction contained 4 bases not matched to a gene.

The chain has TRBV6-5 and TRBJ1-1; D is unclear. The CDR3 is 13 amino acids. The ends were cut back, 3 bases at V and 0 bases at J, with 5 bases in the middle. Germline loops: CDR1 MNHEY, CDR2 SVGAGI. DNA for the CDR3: TGTGCCAGCAGTTATAGGATGAACACTGAAGCTTTCTTT. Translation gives CASSYRMNTEAFF.

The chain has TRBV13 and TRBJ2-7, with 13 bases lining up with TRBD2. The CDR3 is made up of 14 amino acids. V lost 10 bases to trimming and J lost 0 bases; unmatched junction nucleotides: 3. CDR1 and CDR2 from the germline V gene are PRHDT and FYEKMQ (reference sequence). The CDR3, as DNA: TGTGCCACGGGGACTAGCGGGATCTCCTACGAGCAGTACTTC. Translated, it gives CATGTSGISYEQYF.

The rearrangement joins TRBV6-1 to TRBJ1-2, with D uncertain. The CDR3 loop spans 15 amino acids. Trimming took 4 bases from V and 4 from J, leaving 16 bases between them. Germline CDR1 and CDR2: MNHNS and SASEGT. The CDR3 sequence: CASSGWTASSYGYTF. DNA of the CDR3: TGTGCCAGCAGTGGATGGACGGCCAGTTCCTATGGCTACACCTTC.

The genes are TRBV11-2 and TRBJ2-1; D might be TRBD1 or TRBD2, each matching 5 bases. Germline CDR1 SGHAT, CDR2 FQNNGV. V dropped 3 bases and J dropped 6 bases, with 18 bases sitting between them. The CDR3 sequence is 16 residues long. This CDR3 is CASSFTDGTQSNEQFF. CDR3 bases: TGTGCCAGCAGCTTTACCGACGGGACGCAATCCAATGAGCAGTTCTTC.

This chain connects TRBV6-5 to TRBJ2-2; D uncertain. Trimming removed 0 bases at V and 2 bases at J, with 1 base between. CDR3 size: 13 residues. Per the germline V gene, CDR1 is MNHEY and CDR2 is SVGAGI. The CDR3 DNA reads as TGTGCCAGCAGTTACTCCAACACCGGGGAGCTGTTTTTT. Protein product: CASSYSNTGELFF.

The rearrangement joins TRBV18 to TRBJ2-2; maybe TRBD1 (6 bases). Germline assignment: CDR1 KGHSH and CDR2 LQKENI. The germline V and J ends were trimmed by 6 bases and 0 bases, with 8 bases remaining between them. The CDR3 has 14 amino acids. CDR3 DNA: TGTGCCAGCTCGGACAGACCGAACACCGGGGAGCTGTTTTTT. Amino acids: CASSDRPNTGELFF.

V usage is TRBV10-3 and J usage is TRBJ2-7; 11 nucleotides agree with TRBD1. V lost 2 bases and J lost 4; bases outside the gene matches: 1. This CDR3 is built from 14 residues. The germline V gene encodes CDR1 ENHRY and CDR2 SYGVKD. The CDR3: CAISEGTGGYEQYF. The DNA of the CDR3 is TGTGCCATCAGTGAGGGGACAGGGGGTTACGAGCAGTACTTC.

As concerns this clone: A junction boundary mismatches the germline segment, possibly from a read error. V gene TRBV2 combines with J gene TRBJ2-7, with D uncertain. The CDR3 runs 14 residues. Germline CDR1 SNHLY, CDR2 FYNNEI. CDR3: CASREDPGAYEQYF. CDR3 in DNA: TGTGCCAGCAGGGAAGACCCTGGGGCCTACGAGCAGTACTTC.

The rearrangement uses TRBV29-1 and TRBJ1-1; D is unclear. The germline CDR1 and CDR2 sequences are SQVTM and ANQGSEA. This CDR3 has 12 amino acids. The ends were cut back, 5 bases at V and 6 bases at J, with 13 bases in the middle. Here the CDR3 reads CSVRTEPPEAFF. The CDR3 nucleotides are TGCAGCGTTCGGACCGAACCTCCTGAAGCTTTCTTT.

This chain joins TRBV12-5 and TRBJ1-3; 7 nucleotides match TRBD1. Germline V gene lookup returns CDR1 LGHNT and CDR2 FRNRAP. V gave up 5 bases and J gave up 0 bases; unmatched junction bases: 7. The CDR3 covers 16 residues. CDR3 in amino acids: CASGGGTANSGNTIYF. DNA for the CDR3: TGTGCTAGTGGTGGGGGGACAGCCAACTCTGGAAACACCATATATTTT.

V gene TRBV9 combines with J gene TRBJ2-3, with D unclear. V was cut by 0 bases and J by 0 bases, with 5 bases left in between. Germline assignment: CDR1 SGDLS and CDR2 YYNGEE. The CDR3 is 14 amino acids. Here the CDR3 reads CASSVAISTDTQYF. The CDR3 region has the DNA TGTGCCAGCAGCGTAGCGATTAGCACAGATACGCAGTATTTT.